The following is a T cell receptor beta chain sequence with its context. These data belong to a study of T cell changes during pregnancy in multiple sclerosis. V gave up 1 base and J gave up 9 bases; unmatched junction bases: 5. The CDR3 runs 16 residues. CDR1 is SGHVS, CDR2 FNYEAQ, per germline. Assay used: immunoSEQ multiplex PCR; TCRdb lists only in-frame clones, some missing. The sample contains fewer than 90,000 clones, 94% of which appear only once. The rearrangement uses TRBV7-6 and TRBJ2-1; TRBD2 aligns across 14 bases. The sample here was peripheral blood, taken after pregnancy. The sequence was obtained from a female donor in good health, enrolled as a control in a pregnancy study. CDR3 coding DNA: TGTGCCAGCAGCTTAGACAGCGGACTAGCGGGAGGTGAGCAGTTCTTC. Its protein is CASSLDSGLAGGEQFF.